The rows below give T cell receptor beta chains drawn from one sample of a study of CD8+CD57+ T cells in acquired aplastic anemia. MiXCR, applied by TCRdb to the reads, yields one record per CDR3 protein. The sample includes 150,000 to 180,000 distinct CDR3 sequences, about 48% of them seen just once. Source material: sorted CD4+, CD8+, or CD8+CD57+ T cells (not recorded which) from PBMCs. Source of these receptors: a human donor with aplastic anemia. CDR3s include the opening cysteine and the closing phenylalanine or tryptophan. D genes are given only for firm matches. The size field is filled for only some rows; it gives once, few, many or a size class.

V: TRBV10-1; J: TRBJ2-1; D: TRBD2; size: -; CDR3: CASSEVGTSGRAQQFF; DNA: TGCGCCAGCAGTGAAGTAGGGACTAGCGGGAGGGCTCAGCAGTTCTTC
V: TRBV20-1; J: TRBJ2-7; D: -; size: -; CDR3: CSATSGYEQYF; DNA: TGCAGTGCTACGAGCGGCTACGAGCAGTACTTC
V: TRBV4-1; J: TRBJ1-5; D: TRBD1; size: many; CDR3: CASSQAYGQGVGQPQHF; DNA: TGCGCCAGCAGCCAAGCTTATGGACAGGGGGTTGGTCAGCCCCAGCATTTT
V: TRBV6-1; J: TRBJ2-1; D: -; size: many; CDR3: CASSEVWGDKPAREQFF; DNA: TGTGCCAGCAGTGAAGTATGGGGGGACAAACCGGCCAGGGAGCAGTTCTTC
V: TRBV12-5; J: TRBJ2-7; D: TRBD1; size: -; CDR3: CASGMGQPHSYEQYF; DNA: TGTGCTAGTGGTATGGGACAGCCCCACTCCTACGAGCAGTACTTC
V: TRBV20-1; J: TRBJ2-3; D: TRBD2; size: once; CDR3: CSARTSGGHTDTQYF; DNA: TGCAGTGCAAGGACTAGCGGGGGCCACACAGATACGCAGTATTTT
V: TRBV5-1; J: TRBJ2-5; D: -; size: many; CDR3: CASSLHSQETQYF; DNA: TGCGCCAGCAGCTTGCACAGCCAAGAGACCCAGTACTTC
V: TRBV7-8; J: TRBJ2-7; D: -; size: -; CDR3: CASSQGTPRVGERYF; DNA: TGTGCCAGCAGCCAGGGGACCCCCAGGGTCGGCGAGCGGTACTTC
V: TRBV27; J: TRBJ2-7; D: -; size: -; CDR3: CASGRDRTYDEQYF; DNA: TGTGCCAGCGGAAGGGACCGAACCTACGATGAGCAGTACTTC
V: TRBV5-6; J: TRBJ1-5; D: -; size: many; CDR3: CASSFWPYSNQPQHF; DNA: TGTGCCAGCAGCTTTTGGCCGTATAGCAATCAGCCCCAGCATTTT
V: TRBV19; J: TRBJ1-4; D: -; size: -; CDR3: CATRAGREKLFF; DNA: TGTGCCACCCGGGCAGGGAGGGAAAAACTGTTTTTT
V: TRBV4-3; J: TRBJ1-4; D: TRBD1; size: -; CDR3: CASSPTGGGGELFF; DNA: TGCGCCAGCAGCCCGACAGGGGGAGGAGGGGAACTGTTTTTT
V: TRBV10-2; J: TRBJ2-2; D: TRBD2; size: many; CDR3: CASSEQRGLPGELFF; DNA: TGCGCCAGCAGTGAACAGCGGGGATTGCCCGGGGAGCTGTTTTTT
V: TRBV10-2; J: TRBJ2-7; D: TRBD1; size: -; CDR3: CASSDVWDSNYEQYF; DNA: TGCGCCAGCAGTGATGTTTGGGACAGCAACTACGAGCAGTACTTC
V: TRBV10-2; J: TRBJ2-1; D: -; size: -; CDR3: CASSEVFVNEQFF; DNA: TGCGCCAGCAGTGAGGTGTTCGTGAATGAGCAGTTCTTC
V: TRBV12-3/TRBV12-4; J: TRBJ2-5; D: TRBD1; size: many; CDR3: CASRWDSQETQYF; DNA: TGTGCCAGCAGGTGGGACAGCCAAGAGACCCAGTACTTC